The next 21 T cell receptor beta chains were all read from a single sample in a study of beta chain features in type 1 diabetes. What was sequenced were expressed TCRB transcripts, since all of the isolated RNA had been reverse transcribed. Using immunoSEQ multiplex PCR, the repertoire was profiled, and TCRdb retains in-frame clones only, with some absent. The data show 350,000 to 450,000 clones, around 15% seen once. The sequenced sample consisted of naive CD4+ T cells from blood. These receptors originate from a woman aged 18-30 years in good health.

This chain uses TRBV2 with TRBJ1-4; no definite D call. CDR3 length: 12 amino acids. Trimming removed 7 bases from V and 7 bases from J, with 10 bases in between. Germline V lookup: CDR1 SNHLY, CDR2 FYNNEI. The CDR3 DNA is TGTGCCAGCAAAATGGGCAGTGAAAAACTGTTTTTT. Translated, it gives CASKMGSEKLFF.

The CDR3 loop reads CASSFLRHNNEQFF. The CDR3 coding sequence is TGTGCCAGCAGCTTCTTGAGACACAACAATGAGCAGTTCTTC. The V and J genes are TRBV7-9 and TRBJ2-1; D is unclear. There are 14 residues in the CDR3. The germline V gene has CDR1 SEHNR and CDR2 FQNEAQ (reference sequence). The V gene lost 3 bases and the J gene lost 5 bases, with 11 bases spanning the gap.

CDR3 residues: CASSTIQGEYEQYF. In DNA, the CDR3 is TGTGCCAGCAGTACGATCCAGGGGGAGTACGAGCAGTACTTC. This chain uses TRBV5-6 with TRBJ2-7, with 7 bases that match TRBD1. The germline V gene has CDR1 SGHDT and CDR2 YYEEEE. The CDR3 is made up of 14 amino acids. V was pared by 5 bases and J by 4 bases, with 9 bases of the junction left unmatched.

This clone has only a few counts. The chain uses TRBV7-3 and TRBJ2-3, with D possibly matching TRBD1 (6 bases). This CDR3 has 14 amino acids. In germline, CDR1 is SGHTA, CDR2 FQGTGA. Trimming pared 4 bases from V and 4 bases from J, leaving 12 bases between. Here the CDR3 reads CASSSGDGADTQYF. The DNA of the CDR3 is TGTGCCAGCAGCTCAGGGGATGGGGCAGATACGCAGTATTTT. Together with reference TRBV7-3 and TRBJ2-3, the CDR3 gives the full variable domain: GAGVSQTPSNKVTEKGKYVELRCDPISGHTALYWYRQSLGQGPEFLIYFQGTGAADDSGLPNDRFFAVRPEGSVSTLKIQRTERGDSAVYLCASSSGDGADTQYFGPGTRLTVL.

V usage is TRBV30 and J usage is TRBJ1-4, with D possibly being TRBD1 (5 bases). Germline V gene lookup returns CDR1 GTSNPN and CDR2 SVGIG (reference sequence). This CDR3 contains 14 residues. The V and J ends lost 2 bases and 7 bases respectively, with 14 bases between them. CDR3 nucleotide sequence: TGTGCCTGGAGTCTCGGGGGGTCTAGTGAAAAACTGTTTTTT. This encodes CAWSLGGSSEKLFF.

The chain is built from TRBV5-4 and TRBJ2-5; 8 nucleotides line up with TRBD1. Germline V gene data show CDR1 as SGHNT and CDR2 as YYREEE (reference sequence). The ends lost 3 bases at V and 13 bases at J; junction bases unmatched: 14. The CDR3 totals 14 residues. The CDR3 DNA reads TGTGCCAGCAGCTCACAGACAGGACAGGGTGGCTTGTACTTC. Its protein is CASSSQTGQGGLYF.

This clone appeared a few times. The same CDR3 is also encoded by other DNA sequences in this sample. The V gene is TRBV29-1, the J gene TRBJ1-2; D is unclear. Germline V gene sequence: CDR1 SQVTM, CDR2 ANQGSEA. Deletions cut 6 bases from V and 0 bases from J, with 11 bases between. This CDR3 is built from 13 residues. The CDR3 loop reads CSVRGLSNYGYTF. The CDR3 DNA follows: TGCAGCGTCCGAGGGTTGTCTAACTATGGCTACACCTTC.

This clone has only a few counts. This chain joins TRBV9 and TRBJ2-5; 8 bases map to TRBD1. This CDR3 region has 15 residues. Germline values: CDR1 SGDLS, CDR2 YYNGEE. With 3 bases clipped from V and 1 base from J, the junction kept 5 bases outside the gene matches. CDR3 nucleotide sequence: TGTGCCAGCAGCGACGACAGGGGACGCCAAGAGACCCAGTACTTC. Translating gives CASSDDRGRQETQYF.

In its sample, this clone was seen a few times. The rearrangement uses TRBV7-9 and TRBJ1-5; D perhaps matches TRBD1 (5 bases). Germline assignment: CDR1 SEHNR and CDR2 FQNEAQ (reference sequence). The CDR3 sequence is 14 residues long. V shed 4 bases and J shed 7 bases, with 14 bases lying between them. The CDR3 bases are TGTGCCAGCAGCTCCCAGGGTGTCGGACAGCCCCAGCATTTT. Translation: CASSSQGVGQPQHF.

The chain uses TRBV28 and TRBJ2-1; 12 nucleotides match TRBD2. The CDR3 has 15 amino acids. After removal of 6 bases from V and 7 bases from J, the junction contained 7 bases not matched to a gene. CDR1 is MDHEN and CDR2 is SYDVKM in the germline V gene. Here the CDR3 DNA reads TGTGCCAGCAGCCAGACTAGCGGGAGTAGAAATGAGCAGTTCTTC. This translates into CASSQTSGSRNEQFF.

The chain carries TRBV6-5 and TRBJ2-3; TRBD1 matches at 9 bases. J was trimmed by 5 bases and V by 6 bases; bases with no gene match: 9. Germline CDR1 MNHEY, CDR2 SVGAGI. The CDR3 runs to 15 residues. CDR3 nucleotides: TGTGCCAGCAGGGAACTACAGGGGGCTGTAGATACGCAGTATTTT. Translated, it gives CASRELQGAVDTQYF.

A few counts support this clone. The chain has TRBV11-2 and TRBJ2-5; a possible D gene is TRBD1 (5 bases). This CDR3 spans 15 amino acids. CDR1 SGHAT and CDR2 FQNNGV come from the germline V gene. V gave up 5 bases and J gave up 1 base, with 14 bases separating them. DNA for the CDR3: TGTGCCAGCAGCGAAGTCCTGACAGCCCAAGAGACCCAGTACTTC. Translating gives CASSEVLTAQETQYF.

The chain has TRBV6-6 and TRBJ2-2; tentative D call: TRBD2 (5 bases). Germline assignment: CDR1 MNHNY and CDR2 SVGAGI (reference sequence). Between the trimmed V and J ends, which lost 7 bases and 1 base, there was a span of 16 bases. CDR3 length: 16 residues. CDR3 region: CASTPNDYQNTGELFF. The CDR3 region has the DNA TGTGCCAGCACCCCAAATGACTACCAGAACACCGGGGAGCTGTTTTTT.

The sample holds a few counts of this clone. The genes are TRBV27 and TRBJ2-7; TRBD2 is a possible D gene (5 bases). The CDR3 covers 17 residues. CDR1 is MNHEY, CDR2 SMNVEV, per germline (reference sequence). V was pared by 8 bases and J by 5 bases, with 28 bases between. The chain's CDR3 is CASPNFQPRGLPDEQYF. The CDR3 nucleotides are TGTGCCAGCCCCAACTTCCAGCCGCGAGGGCTGCCTGACGAGCAGTACTTC.

This clone has more than one count but fewer than ten. The chain employs TRBV5-4 and TRBJ2-2, with D maybe TRBD1 (5 bases). The V gene lost 4 bases and the J gene lost 3 bases, with 10 bases spanning the gap. Germline CDR1 and CDR2: SGHNT and YYREEE (reference sequence). The CDR3 is made up of 14 amino acids. The CDR3 DNA is TGTGCCAGCAGCCCATCCAGGGACACCGGGGAGCTGTTTTTT. This translates into CASSPSRDTGELFF.

This clone was seen a few times. The J gene is TRBJ2-6, the V gene TRBV5-6; tentative D call: TRBD1 (5 bases). The CDR3 is 18 amino acids. CDR1 and CDR2 (germline): SGHDT, YYEEEE. Deletions cut 3 bases from V and 4 bases from J, with 20 bases between. The CDR3 region is CASSSRKGRGPGANVLTF. The CDR3 bases are TGTGCCAGCAGCTCGCGAAAGGGTAGGGGCCCAGGGGCCAACGTCCTGACTTTC.

In its sample, this clone was seen a few times. This rearrangement joins TRBV28 to TRBJ1-2, with D perhaps matching TRBD1 (5 bases). The V end was cut by 6 bases, the J end by 4 bases, with 18 bases between. The CDR3 has 15 amino acids. In germline, CDR1 is MDHEN, CDR2 SYDVKM. This CDR3 reads CASSLSTGGSYGYTF. DNA for the CDR3: TGTGCCAGCAGCCTCTCAACCGGGGGATCCTATGGCTACACCTTC.

The chain employs TRBV28 and TRBJ2-7; maybe TRBD2 (5 bases). Trimming took 3 bases from V and 4 from J, leaving 16 bases between them. The CDR3 is 15 residues long. Germline V gene lookup returns CDR1 MDHEN and CDR2 SYDVKM. The CDR3 bases are TGTGCCAGCAGTTTCGCCCGACTGAGGGAGTACGAGCAGTACTTC. Its translation is CASSFARLREYEQYF.

The chain joins TRBV28 to TRBJ2-7; TRBD1 matches 7 bases. The trim removed 6 bases at V and 0 bases at J, leaving 2 bases unmatched. The CDR3 length is 13 residues. Germline V gene data show CDR1 as MDHEN and CDR2 as SYDVKM. This CDR3 is CASRGQVSYEQYF. The DNA of the CDR3 is TGTGCCAGCAGAGGACAGGTCTCCTACGAGCAGTACTTC.

Here the CDR3 reads CSVAGQGRTEAFF. The CDR3 coding sequence is TGCAGCGTCGCAGGACAGGGGAGAACTGAAGCTTTCTTT. The chain combines TRBV29-1 with TRBJ1-1; 9 bases map to TRBD1. Germline V gene lookup returns CDR1 SQVTM and CDR2 ANQGSEA. The CDR3 runs 13 residues. V trimming: 6 bases; J trimming: 5 bases; junction bases outside the gene matches: 7.

This clone came up a few times. The same CDR3 arises from other DNA sequences in this sample as well. This chain links TRBV6-5 with TRBJ2-1; TRBD2 agrees at 7 bases. CDR1 and CDR2 (germline): MNHEY, SVGAGI. The J segment lost 0 bases and the V segment lost 2 bases, leaving 1 base of the junction unmatched. The length of the CDR3 is 15 residues. The CDR3 nucleotides read TGTGCCAGCAGTTACAGCGGGAACTCCTACAATGAGCAGTTCTTC. Encoded protein: CASSYSGNSYNEQFF.